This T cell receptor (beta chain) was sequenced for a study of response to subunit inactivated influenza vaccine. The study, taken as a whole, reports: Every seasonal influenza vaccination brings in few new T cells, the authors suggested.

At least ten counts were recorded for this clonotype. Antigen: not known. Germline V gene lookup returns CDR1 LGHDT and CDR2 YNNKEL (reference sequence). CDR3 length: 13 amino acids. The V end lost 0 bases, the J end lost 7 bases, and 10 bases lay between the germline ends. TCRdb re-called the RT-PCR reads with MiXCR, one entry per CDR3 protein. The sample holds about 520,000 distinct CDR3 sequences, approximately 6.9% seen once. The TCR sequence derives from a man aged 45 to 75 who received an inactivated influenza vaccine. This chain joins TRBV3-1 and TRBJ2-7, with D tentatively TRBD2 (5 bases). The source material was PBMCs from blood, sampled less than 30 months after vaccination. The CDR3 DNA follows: TGTGCCAGCAGCCAAGAGATGGGCGGGGAGCAGTACTTC. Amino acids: CASSQEMGGEQYF.